This T cell receptor beta chain was captured by sequencing in a study of blood T cell repertoires in COVID-19. About the study: Sources were T cells, B-cell-depleted T cells, or PBMCs; the material itself was cDNA or gDNA.

Produced via immunoSEQ multiplex PCR; TCRdb's table is partial and in-frame only. Seen here are about 320,000 clones, 80% to 90% observed once, and the top ten hold around 6.6%. The origin of this receptor is a man younger than 30 who had recovered from COVID-19. Sequencing was carried out using peripheral blood.

Here the CDR3 reads CASSYSIPTVSNTIYF. The CDR3 DNA sequence: TGTGCCAGCAGTTACTCGATCCCGACAGTCTCAAACACCATATATTTT. J is TRBJ1-3 and V is TRBV6-5; possibly TRBD1 for D (5 bases). CDR1 MNHEY and CDR2 SVGAGI come from the germline V gene. The V and J ends lost 0 bases and 6 bases respectively, with 15 bases between them. The CDR3 contains 16 residues.